This T cell receptor beta chain was captured in a study of yellow fever vaccine responses in identical twins listed by TCRdb under 2018. About the study as a whole: The study precisely tracked vaccine-responding T cell clones in identical twins.

Library preparation employed RT-PCR. The listed sequencing device is Illumina HiSeq 2500. Through fastp at Q25 and MiXCR, TCRdb rebuilt clones from the public reads, retaining in-frame beta chains. Rows with one shared CDR3 protein collapse into an entry with the most common genes and DNA. Here the sample has 4,500 to 6,500 distinct CDR3 sequences; roughly 88% occur a single time. The ten largest clones add up to 3% of the sample. Concerning this clonotype itself: It has no known antigen specificity. The input lacks base qualities; no much larger clone sits a single base away.

Sequences DFQATT (CDR1) and SNEGSKA (CDR2) are obtained from the germline V gene (reference sequence). From the cysteine up to the phenylalanine, the CDR3 has a length of 15 residues. The DNA shown is the 45-base CDR3, in frame from base 1. Between the V and J ends, shortened by 0 bases and 5 bases respectively, the junction contains 14 bases. Findings and caveats that apply to the study as a whole: According to the authors, in identical twins the way T cells responded to vaccination appeared partly convergent and partly personalized.

The V and J genes are TRBV20-1 and TRBJ2-1, with an unclear D gene assignment. The specimen comprised T cells from blood (PBMCs), unsorted or a sorted subset (not recorded which), sampled before or after yellow fever vaccination (not recorded which). This clonotype originated in a woman aged 18-29 years who received the yellow fever vaccine. Donor details come from another sample of the same person, matched by shared clones. The nucleotides are TGCAGTGCTAGAGACATCATTGGGGATAACAATGAGCAGTTCTTC. Translated, this gives CSARDIIGDNNEQFF.